The T cell receptor (beta chain) under discussion was sequenced for a study of T-cell memory formation after mild COVID-19. Study as a whole: In these data, TCR clusters were largely donor specific.

The CDR3 spans 15 residues. Germline V gene sequence: CDR1 DFQATT, CDR2 SNEGSKA (reference sequence). V lost 0 bases and J 5 bases, leaving 14 bases between the germline ends. TCRdb analysed the 5' RACE reads with MiXCR anew, one entry per CDR3 protein. Here the sample spans 280,000 or so distinct CDR3 sequences, 8.2% being singletons. Sequencing was carried out using PBMCs or a T cell subset sorted from them (not recorded which). This clonotype originated in a man between 18 and 29 years old who had mild COVID-19 (a few samples of this study predate the infection). Cell type and time point are not known. The chain joins TRBV20-1 to TRBJ2-1; either TRBD1 or TRBD2 may supply D (6 bases each). The CDR3, as DNA: TGCAGTGCTAGAGAGAGCAGGGGAGGTGACAATGAGCAGTTCTTC. Amino acids: CSARESRGGDNEQFF.